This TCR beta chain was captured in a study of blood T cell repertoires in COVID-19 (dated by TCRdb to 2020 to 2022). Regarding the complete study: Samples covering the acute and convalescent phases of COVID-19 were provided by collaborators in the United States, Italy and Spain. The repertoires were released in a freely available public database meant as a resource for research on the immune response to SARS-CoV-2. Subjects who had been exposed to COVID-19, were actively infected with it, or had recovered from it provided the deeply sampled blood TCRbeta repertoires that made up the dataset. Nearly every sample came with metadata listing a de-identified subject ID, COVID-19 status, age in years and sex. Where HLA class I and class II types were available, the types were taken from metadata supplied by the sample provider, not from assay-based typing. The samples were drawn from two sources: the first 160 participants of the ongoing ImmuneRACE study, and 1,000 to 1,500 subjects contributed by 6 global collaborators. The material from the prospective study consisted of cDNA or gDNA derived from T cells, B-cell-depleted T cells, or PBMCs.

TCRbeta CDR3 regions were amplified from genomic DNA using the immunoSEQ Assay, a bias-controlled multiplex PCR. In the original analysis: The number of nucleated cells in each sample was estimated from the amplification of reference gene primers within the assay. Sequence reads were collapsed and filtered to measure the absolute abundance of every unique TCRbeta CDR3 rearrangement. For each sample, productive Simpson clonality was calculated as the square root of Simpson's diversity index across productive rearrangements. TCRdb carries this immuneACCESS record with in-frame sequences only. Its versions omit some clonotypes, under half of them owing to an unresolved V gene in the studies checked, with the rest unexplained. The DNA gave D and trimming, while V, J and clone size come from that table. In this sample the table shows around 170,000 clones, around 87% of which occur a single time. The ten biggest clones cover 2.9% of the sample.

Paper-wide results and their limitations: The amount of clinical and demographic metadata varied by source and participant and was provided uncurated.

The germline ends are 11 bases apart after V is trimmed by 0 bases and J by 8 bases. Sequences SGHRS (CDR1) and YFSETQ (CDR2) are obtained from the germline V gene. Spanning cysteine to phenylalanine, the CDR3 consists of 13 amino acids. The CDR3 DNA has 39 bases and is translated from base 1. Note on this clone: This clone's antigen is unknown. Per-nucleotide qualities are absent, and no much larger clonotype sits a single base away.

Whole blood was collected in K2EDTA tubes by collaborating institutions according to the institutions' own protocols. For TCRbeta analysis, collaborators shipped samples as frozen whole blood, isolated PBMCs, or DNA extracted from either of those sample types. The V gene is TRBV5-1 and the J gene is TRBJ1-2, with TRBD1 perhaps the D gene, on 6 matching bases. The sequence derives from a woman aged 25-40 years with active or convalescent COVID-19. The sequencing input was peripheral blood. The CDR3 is CASSLAGTRGYTF. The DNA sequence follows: TGCGCCAGCAGCTTGGCCGGGACACGAGGCTACACCTTC.